This T cell receptor beta chain was obtained from a study of T cell changes during pregnancy in multiple sclerosis. CDR3 length: 13 amino acids. CDR1 LNHDA and CDR2 SQIVND come from the germline V gene (reference sequence). Trimming took off 3 bases at V and 0 bases at J, with 6 bases between the two ends. Sequencing was performed with immunoSEQ multiplex PCR; in TCRdb, only in-frame clones are kept and a portion is missing. The repertoire includes 70,000 to 85,000 clones, 92% of them detected once, and roughly 1.4% sits in the top ten. The sequenced sample was peripheral blood, obtained before pregnancy. The TCR originated in a female donor with multiple sclerosis, enrolled in a pregnancy study. The chain is built from TRBV19 and TRBJ2-7, with D unclear. The DNA for the CDR3 is TGTGCCAGTAGTATTGCAGACTCCTACGAGCAGTACTTC. It is translated as CASSIADSYEQYF.